This T cell receptor beta chain is drawn from a study of blood T cell repertoires in COVID-19. The method was immunoSEQ multiplex PCR; TCRdb's version includes in-frame clones alone and lacks a portion of them. The sample has roughly 60,000 clones, approximately 82% seen once; the top ten hold approximately 3.4%. CDR1 and CDR2 (germline): GTSNPN, SVGIG (reference sequence). V lost 2 bases and J lost 9, with 19 bases in between. The CDR3 runs 14 residues. The rearrangement joins TRBV30 to TRBJ1-1; maybe TRBD1 (6 bases). The sample consisted of peripheral blood. The clonotype was recovered from a man aged 55 to 70 with acute or convalescent COVID-19. The CDR3 region is CAWSPPGQGQQAFF. The DNA of the CDR3 is TGTGCCTGGAGTCCCCCAGGCCAGGGACAACAAGCTTTCTTT.